This record covers a single TCR beta chain. This clone was seen a handful of times. Its antigen is currently not known. Base qualities are missing; no much larger clone stands one base away. The source of the sample is a study of technical replicates of blood from several donors (dated by TCRdb to 2016 to 2017). Libraries were made using the immunoSEQ multiplex PCR assay. TCRdb obtained this table from immuneACCESS and retained in-frame rearrangements with V and J assigned. These tables miss some clones; where compared with another copy, unresolved V genes account for less than half of the shortfall, and the remainder is unexplained. Here the sample has some 78,000 clones; 94% occur a single time. The biggest ten clones account for over 0.25% of the sample. Material: T cells isolated from PBMCs. The TCR originated in a human donor in good health.

The nucleotide sequence is given as TGTGCCAGCAGTTGGCGGTCCTCCTACGAGCAGTACTTC. Its protein reads: CASSWRSSYEQYF. The chain uses TRBV27 and TRBJ2-7, with no confident D gene call. The CDR3 runs 13 amino acids, cysteine and phenylalanine included. This entry keeps only the CDR3 DNA: 39 bases, framed from base 1. Between the V and J ends, shortened by 4 bases and 0 bases respectively, the junction contains 7 bases. The germline V gene encodes CDR1 MNHEY and CDR2 SMNVEV (reference sequence).